This is a list of T cell receptor beta chains from one sample in a study of blood T cell repertoires in COVID-19. Profiled with immunoSEQ multiplex PCR; TCRdb holds only in-frame clones, not every one. The table shows 90,000 or so clones, with around 89% occurring only once. Sample: peripheral blood. Receptors originate from a woman older than 75 with active or convalescent COVID-19. Both conserved end residues are part of each CDR3. Each record gives: J gene, V gene, CDR3 protein.

TRBJ2-1	TRBV5-1	CASSRTGTYNEQFF
TRBJ1-1	TRBV9	CASSARDSTEAFF
TRBJ1-5	TRBV5-5	CASSLVGQADQPQHF
TRBJ1-3	TRBV9	CASSPFPGTGTSGNTIYF
TRBJ2-3	TRBV29-1	CSERGSTDTQYF
TRBJ2-1	TRBV28	CASRTSGSWVPHEQFF
TRBJ1-2	TRBV5-6	CASSLGINYGYTF
TRBJ1-1	TRBV29-1	CSVDLRTGNTEAFF
TRBJ2-1	TRBV7-2	CASSLAASSYNEQFF
TRBJ2-1	TRBV5-1	CASNLQGDEQFF
TRBJ1-5	TRBV10-3	CAISKGEMSNQPQHF
TRBJ1-1	TRBV3-1/TRBV3-2	CASSPGATETEAFF
TRBJ1-1	TRBV28	CASSLPQYFRQGESMNTEAFF
TRBJ2-1	TRBV27	CASLAGGGYNEQFF
TRBJ2-3	TRBV30	CAWSVWGGDFTDTQYF
TRBJ2-5	TRBV6-2/TRBV6-3	CASSATSGSLGTQYF
TRBJ2-3	TRBV29-1	CSVASDSRADTQYF
TRBJ1-2	TRBV29-1	CSVTKRDRAYGYTF
TRBJ2-3	TRBV7-2	CASSLGRTGRTDTQYF
TRBJ1-6	TRBV18	CASSPRGDESLHF
TRBJ1-4	TRBV11-2	CASSPRGGFRTNEKLFF
TRBJ1-5	TRBV27	CASSLTGGVNQPQHF
TRBJ2-1	TRBV27	CASSFLTSGSDNEQFF
TRBJ1-4	TRBV7-2	CASSLGLNEKLFF
TRBJ2-7	TRBV9	CASSPSGSSYEQYF
TRBJ2-3	TRBV18	CASSPPGQSDTQYF
TRBJ2-7	TRBV2	CAIGSNYEQYF
TRBJ1-1	TRBV6-5	CASSYFPGQGYTEAFF
TRBJ2-1	TRBV18	CASSPAGALGHEQFF
TRBJ2-1	TRBV5-1	CASSRSPPGAGLGNEQFF
TRBJ2-2	TRBV11-2	CASSDSGQTNTGELFF
TRBJ2-1	TRBV5-1	CASSLLPSYNEQFF
TRBJ1-5	TRBV7-2	CASSLRPLNGGDQPQHF
TRBJ2-5	TRBV7-8	CASSPRLAGNQETQYF